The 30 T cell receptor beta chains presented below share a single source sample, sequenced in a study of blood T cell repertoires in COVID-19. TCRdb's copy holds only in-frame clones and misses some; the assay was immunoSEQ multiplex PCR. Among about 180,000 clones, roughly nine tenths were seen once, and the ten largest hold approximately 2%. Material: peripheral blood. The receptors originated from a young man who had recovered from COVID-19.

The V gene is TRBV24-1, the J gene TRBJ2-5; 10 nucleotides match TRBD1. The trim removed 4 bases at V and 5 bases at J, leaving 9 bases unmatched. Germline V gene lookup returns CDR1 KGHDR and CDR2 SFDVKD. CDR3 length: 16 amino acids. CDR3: CATSDPDRGRHETQYF. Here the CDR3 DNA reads TGTGCCACCAGTGACCCTGACAGGGGGCGTCACGAGACCCAGTACTTC.

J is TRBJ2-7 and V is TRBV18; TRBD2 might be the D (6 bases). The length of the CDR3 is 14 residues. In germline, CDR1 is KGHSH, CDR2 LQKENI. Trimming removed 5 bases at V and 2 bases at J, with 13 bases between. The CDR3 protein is CASSTLADTYEQYF. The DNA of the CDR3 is TGTGCCAGCTCAACCTTAGCGGACACCTACGAGCAGTACTTC.

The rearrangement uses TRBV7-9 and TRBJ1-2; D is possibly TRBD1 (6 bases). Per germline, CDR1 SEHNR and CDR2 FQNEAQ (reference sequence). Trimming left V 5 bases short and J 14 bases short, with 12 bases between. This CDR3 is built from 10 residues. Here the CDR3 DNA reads TGTGCCAGCAGCCCGAGAGACAGGACCTTC. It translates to CASSPRDRTF.

CDR3 sequence reads: CASSVGGITYEQYF. In DNA form, the CDR3 reads TGTGCCAGCAGCGTAGGGGGCATTACCTACGAGCAGTACTTC. V is TRBV9 and J is TRBJ2-7; tentatively, D is TRBD1 (5 bases). The CDR3 sequence is 14 residues long. CDR1 SGDLS and CDR2 YYNGEE come from the germline V gene. V lost 0 bases and J 2 bases, leaving 9 bases between the germline ends.

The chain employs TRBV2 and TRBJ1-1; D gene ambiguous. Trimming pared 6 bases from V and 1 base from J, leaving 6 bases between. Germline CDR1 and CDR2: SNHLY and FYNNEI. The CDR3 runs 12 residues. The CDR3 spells CASRYRNTEAFF. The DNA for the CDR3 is TGTGCCAGCAGATACAGGAACACTGAAGCTTTCTTT.

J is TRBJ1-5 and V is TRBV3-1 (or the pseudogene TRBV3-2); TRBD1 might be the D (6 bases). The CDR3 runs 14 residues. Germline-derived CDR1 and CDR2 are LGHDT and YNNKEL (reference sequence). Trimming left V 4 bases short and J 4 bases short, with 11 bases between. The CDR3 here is CASSRSQGNQPQHF. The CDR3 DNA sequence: TGTGCCAGCAGCCGATCACAGGGTAATCAGCCCCAGCATTTT.

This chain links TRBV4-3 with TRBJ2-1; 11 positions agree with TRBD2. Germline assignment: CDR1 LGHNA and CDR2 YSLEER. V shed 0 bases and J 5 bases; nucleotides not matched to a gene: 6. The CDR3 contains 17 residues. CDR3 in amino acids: CASSQDWGTSGDNEQFF. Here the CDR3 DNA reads TGCGCCAGCAGCCAAGACTGGGGGACTAGCGGCGACAATGAGCAGTTCTTC.

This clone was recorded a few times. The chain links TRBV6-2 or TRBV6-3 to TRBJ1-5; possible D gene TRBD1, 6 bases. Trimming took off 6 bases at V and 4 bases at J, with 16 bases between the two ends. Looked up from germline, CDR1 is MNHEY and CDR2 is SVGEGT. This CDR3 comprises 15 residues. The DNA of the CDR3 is TGTGCCAGCAGCAACTCAGATAGGGGGAATCAGCCCCAGCATTTT. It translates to CASSNSDRGNQPQHF.

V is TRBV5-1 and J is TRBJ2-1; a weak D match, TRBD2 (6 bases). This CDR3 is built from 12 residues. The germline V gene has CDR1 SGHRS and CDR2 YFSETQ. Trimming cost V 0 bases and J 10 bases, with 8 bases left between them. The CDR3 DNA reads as TGCGCCAGCAGCTTGGTTGCGGGAGAGCAGTTCTTC. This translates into CASSLVAGEQFF.

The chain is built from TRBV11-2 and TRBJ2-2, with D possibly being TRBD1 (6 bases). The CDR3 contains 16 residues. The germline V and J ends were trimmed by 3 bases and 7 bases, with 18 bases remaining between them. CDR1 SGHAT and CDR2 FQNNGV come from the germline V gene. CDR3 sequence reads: CASSLRNRVEIGELFF. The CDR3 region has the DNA TGTGCCAGCAGCTTGAGGAACAGGGTCGAAATCGGGGAGCTGTTTTTT.

DNA of the CDR3: TGTGCCAGCTCACGGGGCGTGGGCCTGGAGACCCAGTACTTC. Translating gives CASSRGVGLETQYF. The chain recombines TRBV18 with TRBJ2-5, with D tentatively TRBD1 (5 bases). The V gene lost 4 bases and the J gene lost 5 bases, with 14 bases spanning the gap. CDR3 length: 14 amino acids. Per the germline V gene, CDR1 is KGHSH and CDR2 is LQKENI.

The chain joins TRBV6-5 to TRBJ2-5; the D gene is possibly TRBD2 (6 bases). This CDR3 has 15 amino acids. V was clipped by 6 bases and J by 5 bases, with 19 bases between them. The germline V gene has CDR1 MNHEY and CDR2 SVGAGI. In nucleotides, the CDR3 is TGTGCCAGCAGCGCTGCGGAGGGTGGCAGGGAGACCCAGTACTTC. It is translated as CASSAAEGGRETQYF.

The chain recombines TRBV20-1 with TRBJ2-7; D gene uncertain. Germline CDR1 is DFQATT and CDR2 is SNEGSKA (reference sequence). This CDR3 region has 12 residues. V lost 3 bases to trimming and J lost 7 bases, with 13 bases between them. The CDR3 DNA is TGCAGTGCTAGTTTATCTGCGGATGAGCAGTACTTC. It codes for CSASLSADEQYF.

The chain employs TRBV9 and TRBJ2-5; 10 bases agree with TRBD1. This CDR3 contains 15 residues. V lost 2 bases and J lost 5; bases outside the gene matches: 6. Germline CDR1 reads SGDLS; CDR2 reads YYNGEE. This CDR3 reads CASSVDRTGGETQYF. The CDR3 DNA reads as TGTGCCAGCAGCGTCGACCGGACAGGGGGGGAGACCCAGTACTTC. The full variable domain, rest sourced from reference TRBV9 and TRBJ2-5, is DSGVTQTPKHLITATGQRVTLRCSPRSGDLSVYWYQQSLDQGLQFLIQYYNGEERAKGNILERFSAQQFPDLHSELNLSSLELGDSALYFCASSVDRTGGETQYFGPGTRLLVL.

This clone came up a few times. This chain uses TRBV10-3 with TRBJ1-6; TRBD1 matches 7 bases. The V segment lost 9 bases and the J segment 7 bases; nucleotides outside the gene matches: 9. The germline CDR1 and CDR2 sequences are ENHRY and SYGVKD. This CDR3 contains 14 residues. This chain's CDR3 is CAISLTGENSPLHF. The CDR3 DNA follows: TGTGCCATTTCCCTCACAGGGGAGAATTCACCCCTCCACTTT.

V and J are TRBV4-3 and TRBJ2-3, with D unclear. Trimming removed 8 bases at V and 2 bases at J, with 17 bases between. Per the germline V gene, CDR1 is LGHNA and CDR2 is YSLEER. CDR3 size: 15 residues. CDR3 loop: CASGSLGSDTDTQYF. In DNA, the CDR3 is TGCGCCAGCGGGTCGCTGGGCAGTGACACAGATACGCAGTATTTT.

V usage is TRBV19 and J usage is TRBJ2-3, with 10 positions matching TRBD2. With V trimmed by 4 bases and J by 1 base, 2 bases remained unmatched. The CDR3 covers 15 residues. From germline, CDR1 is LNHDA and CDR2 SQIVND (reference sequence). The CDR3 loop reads CASSKAGGRTDTQYF. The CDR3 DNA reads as TGTGCCAGTAGTAAAGCGGGAGGGCGCACAGATACGCAGTATTTT.

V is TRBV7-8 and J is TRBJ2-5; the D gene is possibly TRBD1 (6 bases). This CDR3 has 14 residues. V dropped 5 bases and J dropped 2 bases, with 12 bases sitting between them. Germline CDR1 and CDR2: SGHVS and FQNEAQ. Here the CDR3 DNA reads TGTGCCAGCAGCCGAGGACAGAATCAAGAGACCCAGTACTTC. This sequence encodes CASSRGQNQETQYF.

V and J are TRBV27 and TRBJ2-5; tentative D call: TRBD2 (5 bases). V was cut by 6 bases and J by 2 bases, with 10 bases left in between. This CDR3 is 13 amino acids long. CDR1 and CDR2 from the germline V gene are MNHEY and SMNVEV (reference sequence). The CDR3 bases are TGTGCCAGCAGGTTAGGCGGGCAAGAGACCCAGTACTTC. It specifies CASRLGGQETQYF.

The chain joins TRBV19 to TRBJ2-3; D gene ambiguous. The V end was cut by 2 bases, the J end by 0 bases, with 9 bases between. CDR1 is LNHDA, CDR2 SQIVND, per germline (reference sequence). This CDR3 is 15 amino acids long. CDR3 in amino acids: CASSITPGSTDTQYF. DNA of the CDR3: TGTGCCAGTAGTATAACCCCCGGGAGCACAGATACGCAGTATTTT.

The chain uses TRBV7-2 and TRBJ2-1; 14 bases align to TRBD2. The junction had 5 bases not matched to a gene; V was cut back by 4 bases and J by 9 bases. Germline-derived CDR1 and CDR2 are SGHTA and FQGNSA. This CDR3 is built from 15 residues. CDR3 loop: CASSSGGLAGVEQFF. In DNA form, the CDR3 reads TGTGCCAGCAGCTCCGGGGGACTAGCGGGAGTTGAGCAGTTCTTC.

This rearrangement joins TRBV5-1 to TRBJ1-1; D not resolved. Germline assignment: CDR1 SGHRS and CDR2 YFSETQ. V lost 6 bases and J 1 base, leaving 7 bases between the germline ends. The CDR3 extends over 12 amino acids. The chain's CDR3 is CASNEGNTEAFF. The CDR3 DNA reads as TGCGCCAGCAATGAGGGGAACACTGAAGCTTTCTTT.

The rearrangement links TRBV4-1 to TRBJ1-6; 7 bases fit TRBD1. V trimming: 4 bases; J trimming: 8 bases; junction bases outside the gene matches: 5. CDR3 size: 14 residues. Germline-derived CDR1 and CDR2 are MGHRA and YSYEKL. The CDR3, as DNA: TGCGCCAGCAGCCTCCGGGACAGCGATTCACCCCTCCACTTT. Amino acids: CASSLRDSDSPLHF.

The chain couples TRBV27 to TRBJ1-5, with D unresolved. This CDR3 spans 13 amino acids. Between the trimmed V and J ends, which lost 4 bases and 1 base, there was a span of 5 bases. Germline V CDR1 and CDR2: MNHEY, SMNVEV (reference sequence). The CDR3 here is CASSYSSNQPQHF. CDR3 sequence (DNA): TGTGCCAGCAGTTACAGCAGCAATCAGCCCCAGCATTTT.

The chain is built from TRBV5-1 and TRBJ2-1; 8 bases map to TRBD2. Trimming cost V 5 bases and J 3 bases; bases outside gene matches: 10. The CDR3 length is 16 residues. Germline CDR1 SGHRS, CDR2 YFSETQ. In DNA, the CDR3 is TGCGCCAGCAGTTCGATGAGCGGGAGTATCTACAATGAGCAGTTCTTC. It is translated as CASSSMSGSIYNEQFF.

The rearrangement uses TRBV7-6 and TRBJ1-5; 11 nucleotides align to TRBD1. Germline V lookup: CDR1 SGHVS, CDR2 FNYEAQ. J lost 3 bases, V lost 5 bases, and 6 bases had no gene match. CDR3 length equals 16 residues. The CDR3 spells CASSRGQGASNQPQHF. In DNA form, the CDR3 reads TGTGCCAGCAGCCGTGGACAGGGGGCCTCCAATCAGCCCCAGCATTTT.

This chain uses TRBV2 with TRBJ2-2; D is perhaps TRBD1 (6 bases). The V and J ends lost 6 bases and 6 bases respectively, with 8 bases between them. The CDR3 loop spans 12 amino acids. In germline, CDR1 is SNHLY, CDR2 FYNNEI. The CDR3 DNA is TGTGCCAGCAGGGCAGGGGCCGGGGAGCTGTTTTTT. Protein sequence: CASRAGAGELFF.

The CDR3 DNA reads as TGTGCCAGCACCGTTGGCTTTATTGGCCCCTTAGGCTACACCTTC. This codes for CASTVGFIGPLGYTF. V is TRBV9 and J is TRBJ1-2, with D unresolved. CDR3 size: 15 residues. V shed 6 bases and J shed 8 bases, with 23 bases lying between them. Germline V gives CDR1 SGDLS, CDR2 YYNGEE.

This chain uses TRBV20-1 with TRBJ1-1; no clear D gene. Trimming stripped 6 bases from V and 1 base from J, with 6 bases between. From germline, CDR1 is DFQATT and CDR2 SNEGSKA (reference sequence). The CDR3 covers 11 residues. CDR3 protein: CSAEENTEAFF. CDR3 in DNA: TGCAGTGCCGAGGAGAACACTGAAGCTTTCTTT.

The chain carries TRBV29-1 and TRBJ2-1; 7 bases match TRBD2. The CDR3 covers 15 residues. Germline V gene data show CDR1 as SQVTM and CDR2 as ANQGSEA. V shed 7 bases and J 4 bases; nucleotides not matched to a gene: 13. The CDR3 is CSARLAAGVYNEQFF. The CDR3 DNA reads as TGCAGCGCCCGCCTGGCGGCGGGAGTATACAATGAGCAGTTCTTC.